This T cell receptor beta chain is from a study of cytomegalovirus exposure and HLA in healthy donors. Points on this clone: Its specificity is unknown.

The donors were healthy bone marrow donors. This CDR3 contains 12 residues. V was shortened by 4 bases and J by 2 bases, with 6 bases between the two germline ends. Germline V gene lookup returns CDR1 ENHRY and CDR2 SYGVKD. Study results and limitations: Being productive about 87% or about 30% of the time was typical of most TCR beta V segments in an earlier analysis. What was likely a sequencing artifact was a cluster of highly shared sequence variants. Some V segments (TRBV6-2 and TRBV6-3 among them) were excluded as indistinguishable.

The PCR employed 60 Vbeta primers together with 13 Jbeta primers. The data were produced by immunoSEQ multiplex PCR, yet TCRdb's version contains in-frame clones alone and is incomplete. Counted here are 150,000 or so clones, 70% to 85% occurring once; the ten biggest clones make up approximately 1.5%. This chain links TRBV10-3 with TRBJ2-7; D possibly corresponds to TRBD1 (6 bases). Sequencing input: PBMCs. The clonotype comes from a man under 40 in good health and CMV-seropositive. The CDR3 DNA is TGTGCCATCAGTGCAGGGGCCTACGAGCAGTACTTC. Residues: CAISAGAYEQYF.